This T cell receptor (beta chain) was profiled in a study of response to subunit inactivated influenza vaccine. The CDR3 sequence is 16 residues long. V shed 4 bases and J 7 bases; nucleotides not matched to a gene: 7. Germline V lookup: CDR1 SGHAT, CDR2 FQNNGV. TCRdb reprocessed the RT-PCR reads with MiXCR, giving one entry per CDR3 protein. Found here are 500,000 to 600,000 distinct CDR3 sequences, roughly 10% of them singletons; the top ten hold roughly 9.6%. This same sample was also part of a study on T cells expressing NK-cell markers. That source notes: A 5'RACE template switching approach incorporating UMIs was used to make TCR beta cDNA. Also leading the CD3+CD56-NKG2C+ fraction in a few donors were these clonotypes.

The sample consisted of PBMCs from blood, taken on the day of vaccination. The V and J genes are TRBV11-2 and TRBJ2-2; TRBD1 agrees at 12 bases. This TCR derives from a man aged 45-65 years who received an inactivated influenza vaccine. The CDR3 protein is CASSYRGTGGFGELFF. The CDR3 DNA follows: TGTGCCAGCAGCTACCGAGGGACAGGGGGCTTCGGGGAGCTGTTTTTT.